Here is one TCR beta chain with its context. RNA totalling roughly 0.5 to 1 ug underwent reverse transcription with random hexamers. Amplification of TCR beta CDR3 was carried out by immunoSEQ multiplex PCR, which covered 54 Vbeta and 13 Jbeta segments. TCRdb re-called the immunoSEQ multiplex PCR reads through MiXCR, storing one row per CDR3 protein. The repertoire holds about 180,000 distinct CDR3 sequences, with roughly 94% as singletons. These data come from a study of CD8 T cells in Susac syndrome. In the study overall: Among sequenced Susac syndrome patients, roughly 6 had active disease and under ten were in remission. Blood was drawn from patients with Susac syndrome. At that point, they were therapy-naive, on corticosteroids, or on intravenous immunoglobulin alone.

The germline V and J ends were trimmed by 5 bases and 2 bases, with 12 bases remaining between them. The CDR3 has 14 amino acids. Per germline, CDR1 SGHTA and CDR2 FQGTGA. The chain joins TRBV7-3 to TRBJ2-5, with a tentative D call TRBD2 (5 bases). This TCR was sampled from a human donor with Susac syndrome. Sample: CD4+ T cells from PBMCs. CDR3 amino acids: CASSPDYEQETQYF. The CDR3 nucleotides are TGTGCCAGCAGCCCTGACTACGAGCAAGAGACCCAGTACTTC.